This TCR beta chain was captured in a study of CD8 T cells in Susac syndrome. TCR beta was sequenced from blood CD8+ and CD4+ T cells. RNA, at about 0.45 to 1 ug, was reverse transcribed with random hexamers. A single record per CDR3 protein comes from TCRdb applying MiXCR to the immunoSEQ multiplex PCR reads. The data hold about 22,000 distinct CDR3 sequences, with about 92% observed a single time. The sample consisted of CD8+ T cells from PBMCs. This clonotype was sampled from a human donor in good health.

CDR3: CASGSGGAGTGELFF. In DNA, the CDR3 is TGCGCCAGCGGTAGCGGGGGGGCCGGCACCGGGGAGCTGTTTTTT. V gene TRBV10-2 combines with J gene TRBJ2-2, with TRBD2 identical over 11 bases. Trimming took 8 bases from V and 4 from J; bases not matched to a gene: 6. The CDR3 sequence is 15 residues long. Germline CDR1 WSHSY, CDR2 SAAADI.